This T cell receptor beta chain was documented in a study of post-analysis software for immune sequencing data. General study points: TRBV5-6, TRBV5-1 and TRBV20-1 were among several TRBV segments more frequent in patients than controls.

Each TCR beta cDNA library carried unique molecular identifiers. Researchers reported roughly 0.5 million cDNA molecules coming from roughly 0.93 to 9.6 million T cells. Each CDR3 protein gets one entry after TCRdb re-called the PCR reads with MiXCR. The sample records fewer than 850,000 distinct CDR3 sequences, more than 45% being singletons. A note on this clonotype: No antigen is known for it.

CDR1 is SGHRS and CDR2 is YFSETQ in the germline V gene. V lost 4 bases to trimming and J lost 6 bases; unmatched junction nucleotides: 10. CDR3 length equals 17 residues. This chain links TRBV5-1 with TRBJ2-3, with 14 bases aligning to TRBD2. Material: blood. The clonotype comes from a girl between 5 and 17 years old with multiple sclerosis. The DNA of the CDR3 is TGCGCCAGCAGCCTTCGCGGGACTAGCGGGAGAACGGATACGCAGTATTTT. Translated, it gives CASSLRGTSGRTDTQYF.